Each of the 3 T cell receptor beta chains below was sequenced from the same sample in a study of T cell changes during pregnancy in multiple sclerosis. Assay: immunoSEQ multiplex PCR; the TCRdb copy retains only in-frame clones and omits some. This table holds tens of thousands of clones, roughly 90% found once. This sample comprised CD8+ T cells from peripheral blood mononuclear cells, obtained before pregnancy. These receptor sequences come from a female donor with multiple sclerosis, enrolled in a pregnancy study.

V usage is TRBV5-1 and J usage is TRBJ2-7; 7 nucleotides agree with TRBD1. The CDR3 length is 14 residues. Germline assignment: CDR1 SGHRS and CDR2 YFSETQ. The V segment lost 0 bases and the J segment 5 bases; nucleotides outside the gene matches: 5. CDR3 loop: CASSLDRGLDEQYF. CDR3 nucleotide sequence: TGCGCCAGCAGCTTGGACAGGGGCTTAGACGAGCAGTACTTC.

This chain joins TRBV19 and TRBJ1-3, with unresolved D. Germline CDR1 LNHDA, CDR2 SQIVND (reference sequence). The ends were cut back, 4 bases at V and 4 bases at J, with 2 bases in the middle. The CDR3 has 11 residues. CDR3 coding DNA: TGTGCCAGTAGTACAGGAAACACCATATATTTT. Its translation: CASSTGNTIYF.

This chain joins TRBV7-9 and TRBJ2-1; maybe TRBD1 (6 bases). The CDR3 length is 18 residues. Per the germline V gene, CDR1 is SEHNR and CDR2 is FQNEAQ (reference sequence). Between the trimmed V and J ends, which lost 6 bases and 5 bases, there was a span of 26 bases. For the CDR3, the DNA is TGTGCCAGCAGACCTTCCTCATGGGACAAAGATATTGACAATGAGCAGTTCTTC. It encodes CASRPSSWDKDIDNEQFF.